The entry below describes one T cell receptor beta chain. The sample is drawn from a study of blood T cell repertoires in COVID-19. Sequencing was performed with immunoSEQ multiplex PCR; in TCRdb, only in-frame clones are kept and a portion is missing. This table has about 320,000 clones, 90% appearing once. Germline lookup yields CDR1 SGHRS and CDR2 YFSETQ. V was trimmed by 2 bases and J by 6 bases, leaving 12 bases between them. CDR3 length: 14 residues. The clonotype was recovered from a woman aged 25 to 45 who had been exposed to COVID-19. Source material: PBMCs or T cells enriched from blood (not recorded which). The chain employs TRBV5-1 and TRBJ2-4; D call uncertain. CDR3 amino acids: CASSFQRGGNIQYF. For the CDR3, the DNA is TGCGCCAGCAGCTTCCAAAGAGGCGGAAACATTCAGTACTTC.